This TCR beta chain derives from a study of T-cell memory formation after mild COVID-19. Across the study: TCR clusters showed largely donor specificity.

One entry per CDR3 protein, called by TCRdb with MiXCR from the 5' RACE reads. The sample consists of roughly 510,000 distinct CDR3 sequences, about 18% of them appearing once. Study outcomes and limitations: Day 15 to 85 contracting clones showed balanced CD4/CD8; day 15 to 37 expanders favored CD4+. Pre-infection memory held some responding clones, suggesting pre-existing cross-reactive T cells responded. Still unconfirmed is whether the second-wave clones peaking on day 37 recognized SARS-CoV-2.

J lost 1 base, V lost 8 bases, and 17 bases had no gene match. The CDR3 is made up of 19 amino acids. Worth noting for this clonotype: Its matching antigen is unknown.

The source of this sequence is an adult woman who had mild COVID-19 (a few samples of this study predate the infection). Cell type and time point are not known. Sequenced material: PBMCs or a T cell subset sorted from them (not recorded which). V and J are TRBV12-3 or TRBV12-4 and TRBJ2-5; 12 nucleotides agree with TRBD2. CDR3 in DNA: TGTGCCAGCCTTACGAAGGGCGCTAGCGGGAGGGAACTCCAAGAGACCCAGTACTTC. Its translation: CASLTKGASGRELQETQYF.